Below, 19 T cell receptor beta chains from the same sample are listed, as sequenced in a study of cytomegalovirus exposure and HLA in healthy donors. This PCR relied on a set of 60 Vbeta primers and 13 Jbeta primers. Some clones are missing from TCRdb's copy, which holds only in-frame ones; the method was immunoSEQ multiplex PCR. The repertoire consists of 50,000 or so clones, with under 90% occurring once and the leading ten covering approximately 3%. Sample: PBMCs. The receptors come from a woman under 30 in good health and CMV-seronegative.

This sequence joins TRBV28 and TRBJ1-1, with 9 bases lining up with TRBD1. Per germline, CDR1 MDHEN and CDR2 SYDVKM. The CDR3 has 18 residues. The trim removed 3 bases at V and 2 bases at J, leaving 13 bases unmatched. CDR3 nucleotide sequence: TGTGCCAGCAGTTTTTCTATAACAGGGGGCGCGGGTAACACTGAAGCTTTCTTT. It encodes CASSFSITGGAGNTEAFF.

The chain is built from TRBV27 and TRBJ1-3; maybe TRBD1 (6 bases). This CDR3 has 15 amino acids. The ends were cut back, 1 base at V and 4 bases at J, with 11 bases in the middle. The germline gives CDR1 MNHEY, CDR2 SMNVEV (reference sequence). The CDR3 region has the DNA TGTGCCAGCAGTTTATGGGCAGGGGCCGGAAACACCATATATTTT. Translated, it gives CASSLWAGAGNTIYF.

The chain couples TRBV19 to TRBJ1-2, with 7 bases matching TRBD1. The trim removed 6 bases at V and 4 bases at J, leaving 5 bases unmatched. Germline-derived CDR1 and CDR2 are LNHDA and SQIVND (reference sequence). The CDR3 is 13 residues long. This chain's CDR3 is CASSDRVRYGYTF. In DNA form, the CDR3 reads TGTGCCAGTAGCGACAGGGTTCGCTATGGCTACACCTTC.

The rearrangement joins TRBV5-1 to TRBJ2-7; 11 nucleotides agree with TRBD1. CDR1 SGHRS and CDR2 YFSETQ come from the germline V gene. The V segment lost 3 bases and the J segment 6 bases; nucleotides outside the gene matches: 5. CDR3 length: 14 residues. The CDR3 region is CASSSGTGGLEQYF. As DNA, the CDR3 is TGCGCCAGCAGCTCCGGGACAGGGGGACTCGAGCAGTACTTC.

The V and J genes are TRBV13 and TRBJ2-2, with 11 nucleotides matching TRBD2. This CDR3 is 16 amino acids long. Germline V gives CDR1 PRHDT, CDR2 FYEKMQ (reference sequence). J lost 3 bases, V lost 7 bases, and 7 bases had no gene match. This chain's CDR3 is CASKPLGLADTGELFF. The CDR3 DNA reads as TGTGCCAGCAAGCCATTGGGACTAGCGGACACCGGGGAGCTGTTTTTT.

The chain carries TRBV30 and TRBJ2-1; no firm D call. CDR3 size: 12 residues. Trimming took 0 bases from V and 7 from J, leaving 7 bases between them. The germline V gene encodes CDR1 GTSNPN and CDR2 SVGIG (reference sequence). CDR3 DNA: TGTGCCTGGAGTGTATCCCGTAATGAGCAGTTCTTC. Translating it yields CAWSVSRNEQFF.

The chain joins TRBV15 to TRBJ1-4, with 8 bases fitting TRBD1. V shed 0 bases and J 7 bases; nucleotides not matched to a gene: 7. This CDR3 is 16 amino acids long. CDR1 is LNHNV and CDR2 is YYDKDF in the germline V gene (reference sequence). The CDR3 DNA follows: TGTGCCACCAGCAGAGATGGCGGGACAGGTAGTGAAAAACTGTTTTTT. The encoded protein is CATSRDGGTGSEKLFF.

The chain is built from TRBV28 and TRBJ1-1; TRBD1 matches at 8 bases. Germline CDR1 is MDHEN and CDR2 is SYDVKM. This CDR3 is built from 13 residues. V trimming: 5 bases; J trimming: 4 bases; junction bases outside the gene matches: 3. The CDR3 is CASSHRGGTEAFF. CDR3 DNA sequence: TGTGCCAGCAGTCACAGGGGGGGCACTGAAGCTTTCTTT.

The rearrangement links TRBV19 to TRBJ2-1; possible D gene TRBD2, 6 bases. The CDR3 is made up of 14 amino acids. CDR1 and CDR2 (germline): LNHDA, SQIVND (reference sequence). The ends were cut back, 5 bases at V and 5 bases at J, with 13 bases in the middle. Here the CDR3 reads CASSVQRANNEQFF. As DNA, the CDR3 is TGTGCCAGTAGTGTCCAGCGGGCTAACAATGAGCAGTTCTTC.

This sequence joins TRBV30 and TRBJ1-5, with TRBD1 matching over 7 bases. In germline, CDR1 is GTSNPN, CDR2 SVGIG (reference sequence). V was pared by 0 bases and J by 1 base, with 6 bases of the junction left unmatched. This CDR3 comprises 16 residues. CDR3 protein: CAWSVGPGGSNQPQHF. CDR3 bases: TGTGCCTGGAGTGTAGGGCCAGGGGGAAGCAATCAGCCCCAGCATTTT.

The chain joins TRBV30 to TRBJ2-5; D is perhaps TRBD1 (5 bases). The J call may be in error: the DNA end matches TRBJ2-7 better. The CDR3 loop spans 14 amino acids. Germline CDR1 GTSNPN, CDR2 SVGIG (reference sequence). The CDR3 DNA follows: TGTGCCTGGAAAGGTAGGGGCCCGAATCGCGAGCAGTACTTC. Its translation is CAWKGRGPNREQYF.

The CDR3 sequence: CASRAGSSYNEQFF. The CDR3 nucleotides are TGTGCCAGCCGAGCGGGAAGCTCCTACAATGAGCAGTTCTTC. The rearrangement joins TRBV2 to TRBJ2-1, with 7 bases that match TRBD2. The CDR3 totals 14 residues. V dropped 8 bases and J dropped 0; count of bases not matched to a gene: 4. Germline loops: CDR1 SNHLY, CDR2 FYNNEI.

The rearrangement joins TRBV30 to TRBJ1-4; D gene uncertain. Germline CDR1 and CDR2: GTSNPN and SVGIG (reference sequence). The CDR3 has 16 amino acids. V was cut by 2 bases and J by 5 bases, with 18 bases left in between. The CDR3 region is CAWSPPSDSPNEKLFF. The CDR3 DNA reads TGTGCCTGGAGTCCCCCTTCCGACTCGCCGAATGAAAAACTGTTTTTT.

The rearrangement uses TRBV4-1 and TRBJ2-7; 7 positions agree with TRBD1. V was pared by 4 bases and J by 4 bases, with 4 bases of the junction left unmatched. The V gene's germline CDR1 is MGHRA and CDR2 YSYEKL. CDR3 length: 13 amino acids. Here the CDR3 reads CASSLGQTYEQYF. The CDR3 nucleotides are TGCGCCAGCAGCCTGGGACAGACATACGAGCAGTACTTC.

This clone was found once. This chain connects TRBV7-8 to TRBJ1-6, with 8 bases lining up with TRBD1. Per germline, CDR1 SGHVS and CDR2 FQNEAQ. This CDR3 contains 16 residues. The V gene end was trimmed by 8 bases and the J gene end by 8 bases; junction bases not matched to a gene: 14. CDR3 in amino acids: CASELGWTGYDSPLHF. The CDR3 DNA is TGTGCCAGCGAGCTGGGTTGGACAGGGTACGATTCACCCCTCCACTTT.

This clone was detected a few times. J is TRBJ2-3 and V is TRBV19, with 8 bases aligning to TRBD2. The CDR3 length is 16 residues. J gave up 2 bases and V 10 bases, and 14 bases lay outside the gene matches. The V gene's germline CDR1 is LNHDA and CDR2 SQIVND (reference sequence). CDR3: CATAPGVAGNTDTQYF. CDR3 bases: TGTGCCACTGCGCCCGGAGTAGCGGGAAACACAGATACGCAGTATTTT.

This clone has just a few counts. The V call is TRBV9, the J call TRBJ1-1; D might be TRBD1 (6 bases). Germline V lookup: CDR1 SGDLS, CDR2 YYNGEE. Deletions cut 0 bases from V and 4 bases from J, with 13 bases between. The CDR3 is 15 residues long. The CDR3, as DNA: TGTGCCAGCAGCGTAGGGGCAGGGGAGGGCACTGAAGCTTTCTTT. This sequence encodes CASSVGAGEGTEAFF. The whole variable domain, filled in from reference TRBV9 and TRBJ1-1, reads DSGVTQTPKHLITATGQRVTLRCSPRSGDLSVYWYQQSLDQGLQFLIQYYNGEERAKGNILERFSAQQFPDLHSELNLSSLELGDSALYFCASSVGAGEGTEAFFGQGTRLTVV.

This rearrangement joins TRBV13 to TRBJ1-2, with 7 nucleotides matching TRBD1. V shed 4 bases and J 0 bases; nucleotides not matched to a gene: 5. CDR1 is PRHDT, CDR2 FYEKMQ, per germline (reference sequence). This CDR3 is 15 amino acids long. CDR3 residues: CASSSDRATNYGYTF. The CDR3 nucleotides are TGTGCCAGCAGCTCCGACAGGGCGACTAACTATGGCTACACCTTC.

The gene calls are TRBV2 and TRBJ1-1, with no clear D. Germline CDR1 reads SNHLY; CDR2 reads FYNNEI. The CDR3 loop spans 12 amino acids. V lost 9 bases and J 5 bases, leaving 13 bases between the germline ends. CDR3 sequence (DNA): TGTGCCAGTAGCACGTTAGATACTGAAGCTTTCTTT. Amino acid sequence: CASSTLDTEAFF.